A selection of T cell receptor beta chains follows, all from one sample in a study of blood T cell repertoires in COVID-19. Measured with immunoSEQ multiplex PCR; TCRdb has only the in-frame clones, and not every one. This sample carries 200,000 or so clones, roughly 80% of them seen once, and the ten largest clones take 1.8%. The sequencing input was PBMCs or T cells enriched from blood (not recorded which). The receptors here all came from a man between 60 and 75 years old who had recovered from COVID-19. Each CDR3 is given without its conserved first and last residue.

V gene	J gene	CDR3 protein
TRBV21-1	TRBJ1-4	ASSKRGRFFFLTNEKLF
TRBV18	TRBJ1-2	ASSSDILYGYT
TRBV3-1/TRBV3-2	TRBJ1-2	ASSQVLLIGGVHGYT
TRBV12-3/TRBV12-4	TRBJ1-2	ASRDRGFRYT
TRBV6-5	TRBJ2-5	AAHTSGEQETQY
TRBV12-3/TRBV12-4	TRBJ1-1	ASSPYMNTEAF
TRBV13	TRBJ1-2	ASSLGGGSGVYGYT
TRBV5-1	TRBJ2-2	ASSSETSGVPGELF
TRBV5-4	TRBJ2-1	ASSWGSGEYNEQF
TRBV19	TRBJ1-1	ASSNTRNTEAF
TRBV11-2	TRBJ1-3	ASSFGTGGVGNTIY
TRBV6-5	TRBJ2-5	ASRPQGAGRETQY
TRBV12-5	TRBJ1-2	ASGLGQNGYT
TRBV2	TRBJ2-2	ASSKRDTSTGELF
TRBV24-1	TRBJ2-2	ATSDSGGGDSGELF
TRBV2	TRBJ1-1	ASSERGARVTEAF
TRBV3-1/TRBV3-2	TRBJ2-5	ASSQVQGAPLQETQY
TRBV5-1	TRBJ2-7	ASSLAPAGGINEQY
TRBV6-5	TRBJ2-2	ASSSLGGGNTGELF